This T cell receptor beta chain was sequenced during a study of blood T cell repertoires in COVID-19. Study in general: Samples representing acute and convalescent COVID-19 were sourced from the United States, Italy and Spain. T cells, B-cell-depleted T cells, or PBMCs provided the cDNA or gDNA that served as material.

Per the original data handling: Cell counts per sample came from amplifying reference gene primers. Clones were read by immunoSEQ multiplex PCR, and TCRdb kept only the in-frame ones, dropping some. V, J and clone size were drawn from that table, and D and trimming were deduced from the DNA. Of around 140,000 clones listed, 88% are singletons. The length of the CDR3 is 14 residues. Germline CDR1 MRHNA, CDR2 SNTAGT. The V end was cut by 3 bases, the J end by 7 bases, with 13 bases between. The receptor's source is a man aged 65 to 85 with active COVID-19. This chain connects TRBV6-4 to TRBJ2-1; a possible D gene is TRBD1 (6 bases). The sample comprised peripheral blood. Here the CDR3 DNA reads TGTGCCAGCAGTGAAGCTCCAGGGGTGAATGAGCAGTTCTTC. Its translation: CASSEAPGVNEQFF.